This T cell receptor beta chain emerged from a study of blood T cell repertoires in COVID-19. The germline V gene has CDR1 KGHSH and CDR2 LQKENI. V was cut by 2 bases and J by 0 bases, with 7 bases left in between. The CDR3 runs to 14 residues. Sequencing used immunoSEQ multiplex PCR; TCRdb keeps in-frame clones, though not all of them. The sample holds around 93,000 clones, 81% seen once. The sequenced material came from peripheral blood. The source is a man between 60 and 75 years old with acute or convalescent COVID-19. The rearrangement uses TRBV18 and TRBJ1-1; D not resolved. The CDR3 region is CASSPTGMNTEAFF. The DNA of the CDR3 is TGTGCCAGCTCACCAACGGGTATGAACACTGAAGCTTTCTTT.